This TCR beta chain emerged from a study of post-analysis software for immune sequencing data (dated by TCRdb to between 2014 and 2017). Regarding the study in general: Relapsing-remitting, secondary progressive and progressive-relapsing multiple sclerosis were recorded as disease courses, and subtype annotation was lacking for some patients. Patient repertoires were compared against 11 previously published healthy control repertoires from donors aged 6 to 25 years. A subset of samples was prepared in parallel using single-end sample barcoding, then pooled and co-amplified after Illumina adapter ligation. On the study overall, not on this receptor specifically: Strong co-clustering of samples prepared in the same batch was shown by direct clustering with F measure, prompting a batch-effect correction. Multiple sclerosis patients had significantly lower normalized Chao1 diversity than controls, a result that suggests substantial peripheral T-cell clonal expansion. Patients showed significantly higher frequencies than controls for several TRBV segments, among them TRBV5-6, TRBV5-1 and TRBV20-1. The multiple sclerosis patient group was slightly younger than the control group.

To demonstrate the VDJtools post-analysis software, TCR beta repertoires were profiled from the peripheral blood of about 13 young patients with multiple sclerosis. The patients with multiple sclerosis were children and adolescents between about 6 and 16 years of age. Libraries were made using PCR. The sample was run on an Illumina HiSeq 2500. To reduce PCR and sequencing biases, unique molecular identifiers were built into the TCR beta cDNA libraries. Every 1 to 10 million input T cells yielded around 500,000 cDNA molecules, meaning each molecule approximated one T cell. Patient libraries were prepared and sequenced with the same protocol used for the earlier healthy control dataset. Samples belonging to the same batch were prepared together, multiplexed and sequenced on a shared HiSeq lane. On the authors' methods: Raw barcoded reads were processed with MIGEC, and single-read molecular identifier groups were discarded before consensus assembly and CDR3 extraction. VDJtools was used for post-analysis of the clonotype tables, and diversity was normalized by down-sampling every dataset to the size of the smallest sample. To correct batch-related cross-sample contamination, repertoire overlap clustering matched CDR3 amino acid sequences but not nucleotide sequences. The public reads were quality trimmed at Q25 with fastp and then assembled into clones with MiXCR by TCRdb, keeping productive beta chains. Each entry is one CDR3 protein sequence, shown with its most common DNA and genes. TCRdb assigned the V and J calls; the authors' analysis was not used. Present in this sample are around 180,000 distinct CDR3 sequences, roughly 30% of which were seen just once. The ten largest clones capture approximately 1.5% of the sample.

This clonotype was detected ten times or more. Its target antigen remains unknown. Base qualities are missing; no much larger clone stands one base away. The CDR3, from cysteine to phenylalanine, totals 13 residues. The DNA shown is the 39-base CDR3, in frame from base 1. Based on the germline V gene, the CDR1 and CDR2 sequences are SGHTA and FQGTGA. V sheds 1 base and J sheds 6 bases, leaving 7 bases between their ends. Rearrangement joined TRBV7-3 to TRBJ2-1; too little of a D gene remains to name it. This clonotype was obtained from a girl under 18 with multiple sclerosis. Material: blood. The CDR3: CASSLIGRNEQFF. Read as DNA, the sequence is TGTGCCAGCAGCTTAATAGGCCGCAATGAGCAGTTCTTC.